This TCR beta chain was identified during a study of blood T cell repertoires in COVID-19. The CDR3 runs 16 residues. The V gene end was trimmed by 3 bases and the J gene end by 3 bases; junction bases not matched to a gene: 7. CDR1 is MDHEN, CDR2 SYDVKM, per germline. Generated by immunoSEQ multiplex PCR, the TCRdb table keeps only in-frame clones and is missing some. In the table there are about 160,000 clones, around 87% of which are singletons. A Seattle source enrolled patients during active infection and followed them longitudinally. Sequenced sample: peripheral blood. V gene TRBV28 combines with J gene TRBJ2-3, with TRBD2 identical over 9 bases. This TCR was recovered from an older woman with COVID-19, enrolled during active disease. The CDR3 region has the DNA TGTGCCAGCAGTTTGTATTCGGCGGGGGGGACAGATACGCAGTATTTT. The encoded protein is CASSLYSAGGTDTQYF.